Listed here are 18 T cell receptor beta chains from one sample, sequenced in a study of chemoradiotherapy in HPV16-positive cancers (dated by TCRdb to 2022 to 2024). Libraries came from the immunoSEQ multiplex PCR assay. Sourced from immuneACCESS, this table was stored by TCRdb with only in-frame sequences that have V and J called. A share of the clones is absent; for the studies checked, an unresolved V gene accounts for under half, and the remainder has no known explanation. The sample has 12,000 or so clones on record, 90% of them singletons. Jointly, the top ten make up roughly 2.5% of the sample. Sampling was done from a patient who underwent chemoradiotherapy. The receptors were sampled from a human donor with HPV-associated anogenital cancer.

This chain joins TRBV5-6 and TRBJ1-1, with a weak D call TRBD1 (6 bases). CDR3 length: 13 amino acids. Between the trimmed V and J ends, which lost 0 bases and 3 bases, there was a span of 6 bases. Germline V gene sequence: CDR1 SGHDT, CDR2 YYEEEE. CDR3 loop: CASSLDRDTEAFF. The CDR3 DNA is TGTGCCAGCAGCTTGGACAGGGACACTGAAGCTTTCTTT.

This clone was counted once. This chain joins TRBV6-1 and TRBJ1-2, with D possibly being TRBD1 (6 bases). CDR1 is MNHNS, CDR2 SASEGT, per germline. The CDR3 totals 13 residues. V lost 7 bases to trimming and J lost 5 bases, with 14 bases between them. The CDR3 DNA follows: TGTGCCAGCAAGGGGGTTAGCCTATATGGCTACACCTTC. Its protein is CASKGVSLYGYTF.

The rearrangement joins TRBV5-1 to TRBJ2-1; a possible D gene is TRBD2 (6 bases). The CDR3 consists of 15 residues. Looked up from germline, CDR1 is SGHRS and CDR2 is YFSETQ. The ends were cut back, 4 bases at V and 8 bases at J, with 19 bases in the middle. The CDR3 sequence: CASSLPLTGVYEQFF. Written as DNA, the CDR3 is TGCGCCAGCAGCCTACCTCTGACGGGAGTATATGAGCAGTTCTTC.

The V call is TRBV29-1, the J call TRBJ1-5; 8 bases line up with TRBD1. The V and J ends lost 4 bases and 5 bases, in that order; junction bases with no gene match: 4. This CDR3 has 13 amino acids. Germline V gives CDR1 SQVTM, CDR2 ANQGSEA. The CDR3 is CSVGDRPDQPQHF. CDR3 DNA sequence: TGCAGCGTTGGGGACAGGCCTGATCAGCCCCAGCATTTT.

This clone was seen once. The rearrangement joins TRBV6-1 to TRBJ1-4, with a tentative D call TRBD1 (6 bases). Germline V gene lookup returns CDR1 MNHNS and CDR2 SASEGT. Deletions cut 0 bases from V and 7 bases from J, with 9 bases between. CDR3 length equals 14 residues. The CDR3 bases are TGTGCCAGCAGTGAAGCTGGCAGGGGTGAAAAACTGTTTTTT. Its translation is CASSEAGRGEKLFF.

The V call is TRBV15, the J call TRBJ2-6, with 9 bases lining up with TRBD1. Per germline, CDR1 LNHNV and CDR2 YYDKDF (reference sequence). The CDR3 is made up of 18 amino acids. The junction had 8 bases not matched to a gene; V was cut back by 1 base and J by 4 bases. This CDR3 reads CATSRATGGSYGANVLTF. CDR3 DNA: TGTGCCACCAGCAGAGCGACAGGGGGTTCGTACGGGGCCAACGTCCTGACTTTC.

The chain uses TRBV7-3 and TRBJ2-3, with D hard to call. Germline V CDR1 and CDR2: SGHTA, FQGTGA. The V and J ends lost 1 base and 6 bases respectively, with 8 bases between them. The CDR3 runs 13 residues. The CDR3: CASSLNQGDTQYF. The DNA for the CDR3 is TGTGCCAGCAGCTTAAATCAAGGGGATACGCAGTATTTT. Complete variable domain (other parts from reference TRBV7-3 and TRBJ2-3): GAGVSQTPSNKVTEKGKYVELRCDPISGHTALYWYRQSLGQGPEFLIYFQGTGAADDSGLPNDRFFAVRPEGSVSTLKIQRTERGDSAVYLCASSLNQGDTQYFGPGTRLTVL.

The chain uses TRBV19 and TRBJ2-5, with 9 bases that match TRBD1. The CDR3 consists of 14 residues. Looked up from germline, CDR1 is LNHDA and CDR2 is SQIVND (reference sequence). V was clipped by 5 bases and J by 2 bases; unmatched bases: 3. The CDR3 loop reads CASSVTGGQETQYF. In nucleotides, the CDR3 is TGTGCCAGTAGTGTGACAGGGGGTCAAGAGACCCAGTACTTC.

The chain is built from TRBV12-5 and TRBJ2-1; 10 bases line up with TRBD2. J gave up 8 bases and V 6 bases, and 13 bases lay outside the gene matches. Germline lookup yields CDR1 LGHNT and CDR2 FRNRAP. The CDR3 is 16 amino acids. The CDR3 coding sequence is TGTGCTAGTGGGCTCCCAAGCGGGAGGGCCGCGTATGAGCAGTTCTTC. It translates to CASGLPSGRAAYEQFF.

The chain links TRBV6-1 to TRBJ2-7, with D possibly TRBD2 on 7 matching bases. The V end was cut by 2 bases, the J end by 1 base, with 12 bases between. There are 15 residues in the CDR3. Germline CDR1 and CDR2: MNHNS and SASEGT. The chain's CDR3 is CASSERGAESYEQYF. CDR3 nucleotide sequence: TGTGCCAGCAGTGAACGGGGGGCCGAATCCTACGAGCAGTACTTC.

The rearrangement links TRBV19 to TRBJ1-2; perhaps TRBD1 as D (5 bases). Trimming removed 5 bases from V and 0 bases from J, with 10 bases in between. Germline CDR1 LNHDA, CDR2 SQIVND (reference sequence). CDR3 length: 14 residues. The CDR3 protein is CASSARQTNYGYTF. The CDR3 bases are TGTGCCAGTAGTGCCCGACAGACTAACTATGGCTACACCTTC.

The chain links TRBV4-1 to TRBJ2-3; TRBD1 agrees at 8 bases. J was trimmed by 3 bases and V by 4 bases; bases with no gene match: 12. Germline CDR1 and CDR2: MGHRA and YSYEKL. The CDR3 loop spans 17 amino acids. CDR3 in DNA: TGCGCCAGCAGCCTCGCTGGACAGGGAAGGAAAACAGATACGCAGTATTTT. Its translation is CASSLAGQGRKTDTQYF.

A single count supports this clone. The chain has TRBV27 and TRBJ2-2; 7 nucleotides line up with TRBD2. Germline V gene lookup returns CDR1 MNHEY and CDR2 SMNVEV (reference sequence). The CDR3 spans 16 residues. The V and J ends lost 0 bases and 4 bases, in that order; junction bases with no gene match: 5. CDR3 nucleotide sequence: TGTGCCAGCAGTTTATCCCTAGCGGAAATCACCGGGGAGCTGTTTTTT. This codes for CASSLSLAEITGELFF.

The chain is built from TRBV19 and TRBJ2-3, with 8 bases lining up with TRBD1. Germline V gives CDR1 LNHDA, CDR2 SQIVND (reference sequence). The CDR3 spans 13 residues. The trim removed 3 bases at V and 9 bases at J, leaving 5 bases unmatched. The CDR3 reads CASSIFGQGTQYF. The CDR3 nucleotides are TGTGCCAGTAGTATTTTCGGACAGGGAACGCAGTATTTT.

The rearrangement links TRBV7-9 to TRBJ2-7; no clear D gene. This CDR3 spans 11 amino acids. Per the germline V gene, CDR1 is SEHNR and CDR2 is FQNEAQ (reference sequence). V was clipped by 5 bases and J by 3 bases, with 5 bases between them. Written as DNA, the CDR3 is TGTGCCAGCAGCACCTACTACGAGCAGTACTTC. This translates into CASSTYYEQYF.

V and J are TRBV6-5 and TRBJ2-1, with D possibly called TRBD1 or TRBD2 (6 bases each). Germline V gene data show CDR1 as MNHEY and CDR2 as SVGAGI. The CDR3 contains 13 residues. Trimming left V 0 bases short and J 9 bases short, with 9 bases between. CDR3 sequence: CASSYSEGGEQFF. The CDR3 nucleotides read TGTGCCAGCAGTTACTCGGAGGGGGGTGAGCAGTTCTTC.

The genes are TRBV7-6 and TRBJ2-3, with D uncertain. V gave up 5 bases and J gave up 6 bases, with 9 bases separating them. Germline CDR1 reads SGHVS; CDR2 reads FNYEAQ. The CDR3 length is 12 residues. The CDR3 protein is CASSGSQDTQYF. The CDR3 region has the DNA TGTGCCAGCAGCGGGTCCCAGGATACGCAGTATTTT.

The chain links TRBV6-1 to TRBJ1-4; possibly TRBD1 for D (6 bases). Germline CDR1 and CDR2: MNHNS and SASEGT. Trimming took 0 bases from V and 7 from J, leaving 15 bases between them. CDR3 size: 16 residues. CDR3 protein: CASSEAMAGEGEKLFF. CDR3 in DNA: TGTGCCAGCAGTGAAGCGATGGCAGGGGAGGGTGAAAAACTGTTTTTT.